This record covers a single T cell receptor beta chain. Antigen: not known. Flow cytometry had shown expanded CD8+CD57+ cells in the patients chosen for sequencing. The V and J ends lost 3 bases and 1 base respectively, with 16 bases between them. Germline lookup yields CDR1 SGHAT and CDR2 FQDESV (reference sequence). The CDR3 has 17 amino acids. The data stem from a study of CD8+CD57+ T cells in acquired aplastic anemia. Study results and caveats: A set of approximately 30 CD8+ CDR3 sequences was shared between patients and controls, and these sequences appeared highly expressed in patients.

Researchers used genomic DNA as the template to profile TCR beta VDJ and CDR3. TCRdb re-called the reads through MiXCR, storing one row per CDR3 protein. The table shows roughly 120,000 distinct CDR3 sequences, with approximately 50% occurring only once. This chain uses TRBV11-1 with TRBJ1-3, with D maybe TRBD1 (6 bases). The specimen was sorted CD4+, CD8+, or CD8+CD57+ T cells (not recorded which) from PBMCs. This clonotype originated in a human donor with aplastic anemia. For the CDR3, the DNA is TGTGCCAGCAGCTTGAGAGCAGGGGCCGAGTCTGGAAACACCATATATTTT. As protein: CASSLRAGAESGNTIYF.